The next 21 T cell receptor beta chains were all read from a single sample in a study of shared clonotypes between healthy human individuals. Libraries were prepared by immunoSEQ multiplex PCR; TCRdb keeps only in-frame clonotypes and omits some of them. The sample lists over 800,000 clones, 80% to 95% occurring once. Naivety among CD8 cells was defined by CD45RO negativity and positive CCR7 selection, thereby excluding terminally differentiated effector memory CD45RA+ cells. Material for sequencing was naive CD8+ T cells sorted from blood. The receptors were sampled from a man younger than 40 in good health.

The J gene is TRBJ1-1, the V gene TRBV9, with 8 bases aligning to TRBD1. The V and J ends lost 0 bases and 3 bases, in that order; junction bases with no gene match: 7. CDR3 length equals 16 residues. Germline CDR1 and CDR2: SGDLS and YYNGEE. Written as DNA, the CDR3 is TGTGCCAGCAGCGTAGGGGCAGGGGGCGAGTACACTGAAGCTTTCTTT. It translates to CASSVGAGGEYTEAFF.

The chain couples TRBV5-6 to TRBJ2-1; D unresolved. The CDR3 length is 18 residues. V was trimmed by 4 bases and J by 6 bases, leaving 26 bases between them. CDR1 and CDR2 from the germline V gene are SGHDT and YYEEEE. CDR3: CASSPTRVATKAGNEQFF. The CDR3 DNA sequence: TGTGCCAGCAGCCCTACCCGAGTGGCTACCAAGGCTGGCAATGAGCAGTTCTTC.

On this clone: Other DNA sequences in the same sample also yield this CDR3. This chain connects TRBV6-5 to TRBJ2-7; D ambiguous. This CDR3 comprises 13 residues. Deletions cut 0 bases from V and 0 bases from J, with 3 bases between. CDR1 is MNHEY, CDR2 SVGAGI, per germline. The CDR3: CASSYSDSYEQYF. Written as DNA, the CDR3 is TGTGCCAGCAGTTACTCGGACTCCTACGAGCAGTACTTC.

Worth noting for this clone: The junction shows a germline mismatch at one end, possibly a read error. CDR3 in DNA: TGTACCAGCAGACGGGACAGTTTCCACGAGCAGTACTTC. Protein sequence: CTSRRDSFHEQYF. The chain combines TRBV6-5 with TRBJ2-7, with TRBD1 matching over 7 bases. CDR1 is MNHEY, CDR2 SVGAGI, per germline. This CDR3 is 13 amino acids long.

This chain connects TRBV7-9 to TRBJ2-5; TRBD2 agrees at 8 bases. With V trimmed by 5 bases and J by 4 bases, 6 bases remained unmatched. The CDR3 runs to 14 residues. Germline V gene data show CDR1 as SEHNR and CDR2 as FQNEAQ (reference sequence). CDR3 region: CASSGRAGVETQYF. For the CDR3, the DNA is TGTGCCAGCAGCGGAAGAGCGGGAGTAGAGACCCAGTACTTC.

The rearrangement joins TRBV14 to TRBJ1-2; the match to TRBD1 covers 7 bases. The length of the CDR3 is 15 residues. Trimming at V came to 4 bases and at J to 0 bases, leaving 5 bases not matched to a gene. Germline assignment: CDR1 SGHDN and CDR2 FVKESK. The CDR3 loop is CASSLRGTANYGYTF. Here the CDR3 DNA reads TGTGCCAGCAGCCTCAGGGGGACGGCTAACTATGGCTACACCTTC.

The genes are TRBV7-8 and TRBJ2-7; 9 nucleotides align to TRBD1. The V gene end was trimmed by 8 bases and the J gene end by 2 bases; junction bases not matched to a gene: 7. The V gene's germline CDR1 is SGHVS and CDR2 FQNEAQ. The CDR3 consists of 14 residues. This chain's CDR3 is CASYPGTGTYEQYF. DNA of the CDR3: TGTGCCAGCTACCCCGGGACAGGGACCTACGAGCAGTACTTC.

The chain is built from TRBV9 and TRBJ2-3; 13 bases align to TRBD2. The germline V gene encodes CDR1 SGDLS and CDR2 YYNGEE. This CDR3 is built from 15 residues. V was pared by 3 bases and J by 4 bases, with 2 bases of the junction left unmatched. The CDR3 region has the DNA TGTGCCAGCAGCGGGACTAGCGGGAGTGCAGATACGCAGTATTTT. Its translation is CASSGTSGSADTQYF.

This sequence joins TRBV7-9 and TRBJ2-7; 10 bases are a match to TRBD2. This CDR3 region has 17 residues. The junction had 8 bases not matched to a gene; V was cut back by 3 bases and J by 0 bases. The V gene's germline CDR1 is SEHNR and CDR2 FQNEAQ (reference sequence). The CDR3 bases are TGTGCCAGCAGCTTGCCTTCAGCGGGAGGGAACTCCTACGAGCAGTACTTC. As protein: CASSLPSAGGNSYEQYF.

This clone showed up just once. The chain carries TRBV6-6 and TRBJ2-5, with 7 bases fitting TRBD2. The trim removed 6 bases at V and 1 base at J, leaving 5 bases unmatched. The CDR3 sequence is 14 residues long. Germline assignment: CDR1 MNHNY and CDR2 SVGAGI (reference sequence). CDR3 sequence: CASRGSGLQETQYF. CDR3 bases: TGTGCCAGCAGGGGTAGCGGGCTCCAAGAGACCCAGTACTTC.

J is TRBJ2-1 and V is TRBV7-3, with no clear D. The V gene's germline CDR1 is SGHTA and CDR2 FQGTGA. The CDR3 totals 13 residues. V lost 0 bases and J 9 bases, leaving 9 bases between the germline ends. The CDR3 sequence is CASSLTGPGEQFF. CDR3 nucleotide sequence: TGTGCCAGCAGCTTAACAGGGCCAGGTGAGCAGTTCTTC.

This clone was detected only a few times. The chain couples TRBV5-6 to TRBJ2-2; D call uncertain. CDR3 length: 13 amino acids. V was shortened by 7 bases and J by 4 bases, with 11 bases between the two germline ends. The germline V gene encodes CDR1 SGHDT and CDR2 YYEEEE. The CDR3: CASRTVATGELFF. CDR3 sequence (DNA): TGTGCCAGCCGGACGGTTGCCACCGGGGAGCTGTTTTTT.

This clone was seen once. The chain links TRBV9 to TRBJ2-7, with 8 bases lining up with TRBD2. V trimming: 0 bases; J trimming: 2 bases; junction bases outside the gene matches: 10. The CDR3 has 17 residues. Germline CDR1 is SGDLS and CDR2 is YYNGEE. The CDR3 coding sequence is TGTGCCAGCAGCGTAGAAGGAGCGGGAGTCTTGGCCTACGAGCAGTACTTC. Translating it yields CASSVEGAGVLAYEQYF.

V usage is TRBV29-1 and J usage is TRBJ2-1, with 8 bases fitting TRBD2. Germline values: CDR1 SQVTM, CDR2 ANQGSEA. After removal of 7 bases from V and 0 bases from J, the junction contained 14 bases not matched to a gene. This CDR3 spans 17 amino acids. The chain's CDR3 is CSASLAVLGPSYNEQFF. DNA for the CDR3: TGCAGCGCCTCACTAGCGGTCCTCGGGCCCTCCTACAATGAGCAGTTCTTC.

The rearrangement joins TRBV10-1 to TRBJ2-7, with 9 bases aligning to TRBD1. Looked up from germline, CDR1 is WNHNN and CDR2 is SYGVQD (reference sequence). Losses at the gene ends were 3 bases for V and 5 bases for J; bases not matched to a gene: 8. The CDR3 is 15 amino acids. CDR3 amino acids: CASSESGTGLHEQYF. Written as DNA, the CDR3 is TGCGCCAGCAGTGAATCCGGGACAGGGCTCCACGAGCAGTACTTC.

V is TRBV15 and J is TRBJ1-1, with no clear D. The germline gives CDR1 LNHNV, CDR2 YYDKDF (reference sequence). This CDR3 is built from 12 residues. V lost 4 bases and J lost 1, with 4 bases in between. CDR3 sequence (DNA): TGTGCCACCAGCATCCCGAACACTGAAGCTTTCTTT. This codes for CATSIPNTEAFF.

The CDR3 sequence: CASKMAGVSYNEQFF. CDR3 DNA: TGTGCCAGTAAGATGGCGGGAGTTTCGTACAATGAGCAGTTCTTC. V usage is TRBV19 and J usage is TRBJ2-1; 7 nucleotides match TRBD2. The CDR3 length is 15 residues. CDR1 and CDR2 (germline): LNHDA, SQIVND (reference sequence). V shed 7 bases and J 4 bases; nucleotides not matched to a gene: 10.

The chain couples TRBV6-1 to TRBJ2-1, with TRBD2 matching 7 bases. The germline V gene has CDR1 MNHNS and CDR2 SASEGT. The CDR3 extends over 13 amino acids. V shed 2 bases and J 15 bases; nucleotides not matched to a gene: 10. CDR3 amino acids: CASSEWVREDMFF. The CDR3, as DNA: TGTGCCAGCAGTGAATGGGTTCGGGAGGATATGTTCTTC.

Here the CDR3 reads CASSVAGGRNEQFF. CDR3 sequence (DNA): TGTGCCAGCAGTGTAGCGGGAGGGCGCAATGAGCAGTTCTTC. The chain carries TRBV6-5 and TRBJ2-1, with 11 bases lining up with TRBD2. With 5 bases clipped from V and 6 bases from J, the junction kept 3 bases outside the gene matches. This CDR3 has 14 residues. Germline V gene lookup returns CDR1 MNHEY and CDR2 SVGAGI.

CDR3 sequence (DNA): TGTGCCAGCAGCTCAACTACAGGGGTAGAGACCCAGTACTTC. It yields the protein CASSSTTGVETQYF. The V call is TRBV7-9, the J call TRBJ2-5; 7 positions match TRBD1. This CDR3 has 14 amino acids. V lost 4 bases to trimming and J lost 4 bases; unmatched junction nucleotides: 6. Germline V lookup: CDR1 SEHNR, CDR2 FQNEAQ (reference sequence).

The chain joins TRBV7-6 to TRBJ2-6; 7 nucleotides match TRBD2. This CDR3 has 20 amino acids. The germline V gene encodes CDR1 SGHVS and CDR2 FNYEAQ. The junction had 11 bases not matched to a gene; V was cut back by 0 bases and J by 0 bases. The CDR3 is CASSLAKGGAESSGANVLTF. The CDR3 bases are TGTGCCAGCAGCTTAGCGAAGGGAGGGGCGGAAAGCTCTGGGGCCAACGTCCTGACTTTC.